A selection of T cell receptor beta chains follows, all from one sample in a study. TCRdb re-analysed the 5' RACE reads in MiXCR, keeping a single row per CDR3 protein. The table has roughly 58,000 distinct CDR3 sequences, under 25% seen once; the top ten hold 3.2%. The sequencing input was tumor-infiltrating Tregs sorted from the breast tumor. The receptors come from a female donor with breast cancer. Both conserved end residues are part of each CDR3. The D gene is left open where the match is weak. Clone size is given for some rows only: seen once, a few or many times, or a class if the clone is expanded.

clone size	D gene	V gene	J gene	CDR3 protein	CDR3 DNA
NA	NA	TRBV7-8	TRBJ2-2	CASSLLRDTGELFF	TGTGCCAGCAGCTTATTACGCGACACCGGGGAGCTGTTTTTT
NA	TRBD1	TRBV20-1	TRBJ2-7	CSATNGGGTGSYEQYF	TGCAGTGCTACCAATGGGGGAGGGACAGGGTCCTACGAGCAGTACTTC
many	TRBD2	TRBV20-1	TRBJ2-1	CSAKNSGRSYNEQFF	TGCAGTGCTAAAAATAGCGGGAGGTCCTACAATGAGCAGTTCTTC
few	TRBD1	TRBV19	TRBJ2-1	CASSQDRGPGNEQFF	TGTGCCAGTAGCCAGGACAGGGGGCCTGGGAATGAGCAGTTCTTC
NA	NA	TRBV7-2	TRBJ2-3	CASSLKGGGDTDTQYF	TGTGCCAGCAGCCTCAAGGGCGGGGGCGACACAGATACGCAGTATTTT
few	TRBD1	TRBV7-2	TRBJ2-2	CASSRSGQATGELFF	TGTGCCAGCAGCCGTTCGGGACAGGCCACCGGGGAGCTGTTTTTT
once	TRBD1	TRBV29-1	TRBJ2-3	CSVTGQSQDTQYF	TGCAGCGTCACGGGACAGTCCCAAGATACCCAGTATTTT
few	TRBD1	TRBV27	TRBJ1-2	CATRNAGQGSYGYTF	TGTGCCACCCGGAACGCGGGACAGGGAAGCTATGGCTACACCTTC
NA	TRBD1	TRBV7-2	TRBJ1-4	CASSLTPQGHLFF	TGTGCCAGCAGCTTAACCCCACAGGGGCACTTGTTTTTT
many	NA	TRBV5-1	TRBJ1-1	CASSLNGPMNTEAFF	TGCGCCAGCAGCTTGAACGGGCCTATGAACACTGAAGCTTTCTTT
NA	NA	TRBV20-1	TRBJ1-1	CSARLTAMNTEAFF	TGCAGTGCTAGACTGACAGCCATGAACACTGAAGCTTTCTTT
few	NA	TRBV6-6	TRBJ1-4	CASSRETGIEKLFF	TGTGCCAGCAGCCGGGAGACGGGAATAGAAAAACTGTTTTTT
few	NA	TRBV28	TRBJ1-5	CASSSLNQPQHF	TGTGCCAGCAGTTCCCTCAATCAGCCCCAGCATTTT
NA	NA	TRBV7-2	TRBJ2-5	CASSPGTEETQYF	TGTGCCAGCAGTCCCGGGACGGAAGAGACCCAGTACTTC
few	NA	TRBV5-1	TRBJ2-2	CASSLAPQPGELFF	TGCGCCAGCAGCTTGGCCCCCCAGCCCGGGGAGCTGTTTTTT
NA	NA	TRBV9	TRBJ2-1	CASSPGFDDEQFF	TGTGCCAGCAGCCCGGGATTTGACGATGAGCAGTTCTTC
few	TRBD2	TRBV7-2	TRBJ2-5	CASSLGGLAGVTQYF	TGTGCCAGCAGCTTAGGAGGACTAGCGGGAGTCACCCAGTACTTC
few	NA	TRBV5-1	TRBJ2-7	CASSLDGPDEQYF	TGCGCCAGCAGCTTGGATGGCCCGGACGAGCAGTACTTC
once	NA	TRBV11-3	TRBJ2-1	CASSPPAANGQFF	TGTGCCAGCAGCCCCCCGGCCGCGAATGGGCAGTTCTTC
NA	NA	TRBV20-1	TRBJ1-1	CSARVGTEAFF	TGCAGTGCTAGAGTAGGGACTGAAGCTTTCTTT
NA	NA	TRBV7-2	TRBJ2-3	CASSRLSGAGTDTQYF	TGTGCCAGCAGCCGCTTAAGTGGGGCCGGCACAGATACGCAGTATTTT
NA	NA	TRBV30	TRBJ2-7	CAWRRGEQVNYEQYF	TGTGCCTGGAGGAGAGGAGAGCAGGTGAACTACGAGCAGTACTTC
NA	NA	TRBV5-1	TRBJ2-7	CASSLSTGAREQYF	TGCGCCAGCAGCTTGAGTACCGGAGCTCGAGAGCAGTACTTC
few	TRBD2	TRBV20-1	TRBJ2-7	CSASASGSTSSEQYF	TGCAGTGCTAGTGCTAGCGGGAGTACATCCTCCGAGCAGTACTTC
NA	NA	TRBV7-9	TRBJ2-5	CASSLVVRGPETQYF	TGTGCCAGCAGCTTAGTCGTGCGGGGGCCGGAGACCCAGTACTTC
many	NA	TRBV6-5	TRBJ2-1	CASSYSSTRVRYNEQFF	TGTGCCAGCAGTTACTCGAGTACGAGAGTTCGCTACAATGAGCAGTTCTTC
NA	NA	TRBV3-1	TRBJ2-1	CASSQAGGQFF	TGTGCCAGCAGCCAAGCCGGGGGCCAGTTCTTC
NA	NA	TRBV6-2/TRBV6-3	TRBJ2-7	CASRSGSYEQYF	TGTGCCAGCAGGAGCGGTTCCTACGAGCAGTACTTC
NA	NA	TRBV6-4	TRBJ2-3	CASSEAPLGTQYF	TGTGCCAGCAGTGAAGCCCCCCTCGGTACGCAGTATTTT
NA	TRBD1	TRBV27	TRBJ2-1	CASSKTGTGGFF	TGTGCCAGCAGTAAAACCGGGACAGGGGGGTTCTTC
few	NA	TRBV7-9	TRBJ1-4	CASRLRGTANEKLFF	TGTGCCAGCAGACTAAGGGGGACGGCAAATGAAAAACTGTTTTTT
few	TRBD1	TRBV6-1	TRBJ1-2	CASIEGTGGNYGYTF	TGTGCCAGCATCGAAGGGACAGGGGGGAACTATGGCTACACCTTC
many	NA	TRBV6-2/TRBV6-3	TRBJ2-7	CASKKERTSSYEQYF	TGTGCCAGCAAAAAAGAACGTACAAGTTCCTACGAGCAGTACTTC
NA	NA	TRBV20-1	TRBJ2-5	CSASFVVAAEETQYF	TGCAGTGCTAGTTTCGTAGTAGCGGCCGAAGAGACCCAGTACTTC
NA	NA	TRBV2	TRBJ2-7	CASSGTGSYEQYF	TGTGCCAGCAGCGGGACGGGGAGTTACGAGCAGTACTTC
few	TRBD1	TRBV20-1	TRBJ1-2	CSARPSAGTEINYGYTF	TGCAGTGCTAGACCCTCGGCCGGGACAGAAATAAACTATGGCTACACCTTC
few	NA	TRBV7-9	TRBJ2-2	CASHMVRGSGELFF	TGTGCCAGCCACATGGTACGGGGGTCCGGGGAGCTGTTTTTT
few	NA	TRBV5-1	TRBJ2-3	CASSLGQGGDTQYF	TGCGCCAGCAGCTTAGGGCAGGGCGGAGATACGCAGTATTTT
NA	NA	TRBV7-2	TRBJ1-2	CASSLWEGLYGYTF	TGTGCCAGCAGCTTATGGGAGGGCCTCTATGGCTACACCTTC
few	TRBD2	TRBV24-1	TRBJ2-5	CATSPGLGLETQYF	TGTGCCACCTCCCCGGGACTAGGGCTGGAGACCCAGTACTTC
NA	TRBD2	TRBV29-1	TRBJ2-3	CSVAGVATGDTQYF	TGCAGCGTAGCGGGAGTGGCGACCGGAGATACGCAGTATTTT